This T cell receptor (beta chain) derives from a study of T cells in Graves' hyperthyroidism and ophthalmopathy. Regarding the study as a whole: Through a model of 13 V-J features, ophthalmopathy was separated from stable hyperthyroidism.

Regions amplified from RNA transcripts were the TCR beta CDR3 regions. The HTBI set primed first-round TCR CDR3 RT-PCR. TCRdb processed the multiplex PCR reads anew with MiXCR; each CDR3 protein has one entry. The sample lists fewer than 250,000 distinct CDR3 sequences; around 25% were seen once. On this clonotype itself: Its antigen is undetermined. At one end, the junction sequence differs from germline, possibly due to a read error.

The CDR3 length is 15 residues. The sample taken for sequencing was blood. The TCR comes from a woman aged 40-49 years with Graves' ophthalmopathy. The V and J genes are TRBV12-3 or TRBV12-4 and TRBJ2-7; D uncertain. Here the CDR3 reads CASRITVVLSYEQSF. In nucleotides, the CDR3 is TGTGCCAGCAGAATAACGGTAGTACTCTCCTACGAGCAGTCCTTC.